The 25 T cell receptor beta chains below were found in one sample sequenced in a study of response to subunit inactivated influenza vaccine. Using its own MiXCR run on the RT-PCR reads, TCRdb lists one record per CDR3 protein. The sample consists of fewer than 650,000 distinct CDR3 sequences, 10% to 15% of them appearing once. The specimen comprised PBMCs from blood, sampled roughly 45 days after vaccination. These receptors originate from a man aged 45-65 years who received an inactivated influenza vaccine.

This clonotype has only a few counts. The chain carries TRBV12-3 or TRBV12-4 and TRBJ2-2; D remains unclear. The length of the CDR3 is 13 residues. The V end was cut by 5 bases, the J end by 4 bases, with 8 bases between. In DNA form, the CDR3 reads TGTGCCAGCAGTCCGACTCGCACCGGGGAGCTGTTTTTT. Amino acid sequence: CASSPTRTGELFF.

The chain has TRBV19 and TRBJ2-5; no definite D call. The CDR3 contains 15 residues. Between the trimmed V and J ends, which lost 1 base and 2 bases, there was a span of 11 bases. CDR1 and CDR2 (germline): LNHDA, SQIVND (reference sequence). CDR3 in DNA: TGTGCCAGTAGTATAGGGATCCAGGTACAAGAGACCCAGTACTTC. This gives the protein CASSIGIQVQETQYF.

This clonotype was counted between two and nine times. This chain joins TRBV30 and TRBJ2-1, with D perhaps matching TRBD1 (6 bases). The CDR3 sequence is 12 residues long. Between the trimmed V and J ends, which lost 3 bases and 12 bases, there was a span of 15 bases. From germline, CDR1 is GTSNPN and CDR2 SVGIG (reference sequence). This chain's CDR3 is CAWRQGGGGQFF. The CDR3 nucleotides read TGTGCCTGGAGACAGGGTGGGGGTGGGCAGTTCTTC.

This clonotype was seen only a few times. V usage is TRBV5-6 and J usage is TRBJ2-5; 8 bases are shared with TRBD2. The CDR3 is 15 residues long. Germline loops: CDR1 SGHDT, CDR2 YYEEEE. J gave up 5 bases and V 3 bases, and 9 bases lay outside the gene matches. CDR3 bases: TGTGCCAGCAGCTACGGCGGACTAGCAATGGAGACCCAGTACTTC. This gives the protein CASSYGGLAMETQYF.

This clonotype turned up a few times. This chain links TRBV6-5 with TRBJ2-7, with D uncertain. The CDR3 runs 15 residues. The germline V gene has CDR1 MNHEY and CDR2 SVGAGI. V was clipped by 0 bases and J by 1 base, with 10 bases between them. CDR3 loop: CASSYSSGISYEQYF. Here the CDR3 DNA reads TGTGCCAGCAGTTACTCGTCCGGAATATCCTACGAGCAGTACTTC.

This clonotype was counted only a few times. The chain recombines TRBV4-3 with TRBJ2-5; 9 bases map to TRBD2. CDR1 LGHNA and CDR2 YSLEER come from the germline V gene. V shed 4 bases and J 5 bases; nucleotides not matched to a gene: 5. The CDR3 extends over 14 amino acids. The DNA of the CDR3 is TGCGCCAGCAGCCGACTAGCGGTGGGGGAGACCCAGTACTTC. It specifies CASSRLAVGETQYF.

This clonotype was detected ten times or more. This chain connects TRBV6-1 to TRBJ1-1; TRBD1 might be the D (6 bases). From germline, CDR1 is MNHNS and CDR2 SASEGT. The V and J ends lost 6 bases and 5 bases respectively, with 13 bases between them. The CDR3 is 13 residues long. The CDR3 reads CASRTRGWTEAFF. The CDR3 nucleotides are TGTGCCAGCAGGACCAGGGGTTGGACTGAAGCTTTCTTT.

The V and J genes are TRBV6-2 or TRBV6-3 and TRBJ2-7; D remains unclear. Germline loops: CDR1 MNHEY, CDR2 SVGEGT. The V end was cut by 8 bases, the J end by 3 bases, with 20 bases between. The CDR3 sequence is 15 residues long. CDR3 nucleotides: TGTGCCAGCGGATTCCCTTGGTCTGGCTTCTACGAGCAGTACTTC. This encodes CASGFPWSGFYEQYF.

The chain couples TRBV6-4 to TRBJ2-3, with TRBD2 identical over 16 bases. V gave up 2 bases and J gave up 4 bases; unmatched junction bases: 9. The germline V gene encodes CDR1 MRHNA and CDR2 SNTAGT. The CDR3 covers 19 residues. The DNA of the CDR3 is TGTGCCAGCAGTGACGGGACTAGCGGGAGGGCCTGGGCGGCAGATACGCAGTATTTT. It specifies CASSDGTSGRAWAADTQYF.

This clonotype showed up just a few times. Written as DNA, the CDR3 is TGTGCCAGCAGCCTTCGCCTCTGGGGGGGGAGGTACAATGAGCAGTTCTTC. This codes for CASSLRLWGGRYNEQFF. This chain connects TRBV7-8 to TRBJ2-1; 7 bases agree with TRBD2. This CDR3 has 17 residues. CDR1 is SGHVS, CDR2 FQNEAQ, per germline. V was clipped by 5 bases and J by 4 bases; unmatched bases: 14. The variable domain in full, with the rest retrieved from reference TRBV7-8 and TRBJ2-1, is GAGVSQSPRYKVAKRGQDVALRCDPISGHVSLFWYQQALGQGPEFLTYFQNEAQLDKSGLPSDRFFAERPEGSVSTLKIQRTQQEDSAVYLCASSLRLWGGRYNEQFFGPGTRLTVL.

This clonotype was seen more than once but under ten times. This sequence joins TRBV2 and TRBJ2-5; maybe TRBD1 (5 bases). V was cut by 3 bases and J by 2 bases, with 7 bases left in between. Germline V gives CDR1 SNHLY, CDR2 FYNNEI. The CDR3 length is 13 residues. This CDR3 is CASSEDTQETQYF. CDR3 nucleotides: TGTGCCAGCAGTGAGGACACGCAAGAGACCCAGTACTTC.

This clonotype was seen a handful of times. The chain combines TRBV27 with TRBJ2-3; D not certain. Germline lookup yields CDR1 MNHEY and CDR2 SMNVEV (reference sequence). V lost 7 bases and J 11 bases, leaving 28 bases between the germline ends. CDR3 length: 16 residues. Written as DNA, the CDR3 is TGTGCCAGCACCAGCCAGGCTGTCCCTCGGCGGCATAAGCAGTATTTT. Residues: CASTSQAVPRRHKQYF.

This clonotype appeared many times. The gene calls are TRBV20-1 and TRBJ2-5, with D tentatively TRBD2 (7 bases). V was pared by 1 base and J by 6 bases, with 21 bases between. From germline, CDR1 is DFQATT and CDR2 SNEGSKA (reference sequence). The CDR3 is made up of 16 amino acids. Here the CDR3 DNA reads TGCAGTGCTAGAGTCAGGCGACCGGGGGGCCAGCAGACCCAGTACTTC. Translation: CSARVRRPGGQQTQYF.

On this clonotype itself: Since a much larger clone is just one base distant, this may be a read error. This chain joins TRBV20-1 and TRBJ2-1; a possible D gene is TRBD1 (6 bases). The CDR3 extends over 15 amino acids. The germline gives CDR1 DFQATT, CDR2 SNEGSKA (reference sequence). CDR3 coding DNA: TGCACTGTTGACCAGAGGGGGTCTCGACCGAATGAGCAGTTCTTC. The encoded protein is CTVDQRGSRPNEQFF.

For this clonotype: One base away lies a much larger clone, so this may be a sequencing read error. As DNA, the CDR3 is TGTGCCAGCAGCTTATCGGCATTATCCTACGAGCAGTACTTC. Protein: CASSLSALSYEQYF. The chain carries TRBV7-2 and TRBJ2-7; D is uncertain. Germline V gene sequence: CDR1 SGHTA, CDR2 FQGNSA. The length of the CDR3 is 14 residues. V dropped 2 bases and J dropped 1 base, with 9 bases sitting between them.

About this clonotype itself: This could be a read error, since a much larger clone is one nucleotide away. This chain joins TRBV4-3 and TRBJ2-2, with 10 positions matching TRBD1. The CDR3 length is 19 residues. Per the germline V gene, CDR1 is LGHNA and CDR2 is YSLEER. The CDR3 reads CASSQEGQGPIYDTGELLF. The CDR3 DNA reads TGCGCCAGCAGCCAAGAGGGACAGGGGCCGATATATGACACCGGGGAGCTGCTTTTT.

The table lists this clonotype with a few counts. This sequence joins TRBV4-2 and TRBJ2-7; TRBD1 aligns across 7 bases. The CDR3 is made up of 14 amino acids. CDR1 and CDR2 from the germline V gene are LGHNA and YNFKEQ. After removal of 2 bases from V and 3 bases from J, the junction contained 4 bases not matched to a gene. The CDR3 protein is CASSQQQGLYEQYF. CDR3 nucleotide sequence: TGTGCCAGCAGCCAACAACAGGGGCTCTACGAGCAGTACTTC.

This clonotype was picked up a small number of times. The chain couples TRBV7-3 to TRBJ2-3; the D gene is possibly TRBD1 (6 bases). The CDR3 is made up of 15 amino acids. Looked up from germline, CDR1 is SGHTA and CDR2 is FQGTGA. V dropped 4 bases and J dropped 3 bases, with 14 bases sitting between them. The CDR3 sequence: CASSSTGRWTDTQYF. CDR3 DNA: TGTGCCAGCAGCTCAACAGGGAGATGGACAGATACGCAGTATTTT.

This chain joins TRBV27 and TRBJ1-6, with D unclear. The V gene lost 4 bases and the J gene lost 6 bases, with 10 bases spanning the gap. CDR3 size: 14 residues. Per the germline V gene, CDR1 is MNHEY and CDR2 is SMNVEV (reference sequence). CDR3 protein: CASSSRPRNSPLHF. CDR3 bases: TGTGCCAGCAGTTCACGCCCGCGTAATTCACCCCTCCACTTT.

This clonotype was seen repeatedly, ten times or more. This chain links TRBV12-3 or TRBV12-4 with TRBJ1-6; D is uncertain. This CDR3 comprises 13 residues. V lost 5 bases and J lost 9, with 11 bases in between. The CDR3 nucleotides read TGTGCCAGCAGTGACGAAGGGAGTTCACCCCTCCACTTT. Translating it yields CASSDEGSSPLHF.

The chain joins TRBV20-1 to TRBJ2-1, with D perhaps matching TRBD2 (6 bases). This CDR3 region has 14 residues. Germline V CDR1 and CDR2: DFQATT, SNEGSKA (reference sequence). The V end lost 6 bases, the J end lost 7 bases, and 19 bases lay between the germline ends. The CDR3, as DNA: TGCAGTGCCCCGCCCCAGCGGGCTGTGAATGAGCAGTTCTTC. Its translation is CSAPPQRAVNEQFF.

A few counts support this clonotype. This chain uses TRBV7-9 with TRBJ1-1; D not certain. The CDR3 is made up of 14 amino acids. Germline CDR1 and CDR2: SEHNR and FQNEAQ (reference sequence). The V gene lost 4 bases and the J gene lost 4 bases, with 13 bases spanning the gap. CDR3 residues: CASSSFDGFTEAFF. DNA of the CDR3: TGTGCCAGCAGCTCCTTCGACGGATTCACTGAAGCTTTCTTT.

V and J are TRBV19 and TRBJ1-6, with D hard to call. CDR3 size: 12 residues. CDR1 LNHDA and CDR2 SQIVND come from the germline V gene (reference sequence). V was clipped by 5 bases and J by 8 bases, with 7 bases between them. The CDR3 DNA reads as TGTGCCAGTAGTCCCCTCGATTCACCCCTCCACTTT. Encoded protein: CASSPLDSPLHF.

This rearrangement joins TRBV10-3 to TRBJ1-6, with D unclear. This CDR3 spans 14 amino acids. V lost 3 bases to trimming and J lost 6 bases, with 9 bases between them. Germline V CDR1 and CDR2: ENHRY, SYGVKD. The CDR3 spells CAISDQLVNSPLHF. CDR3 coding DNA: TGTGCCATCAGTGATCAGTTAGTTAATTCACCCCTCCACTTT.

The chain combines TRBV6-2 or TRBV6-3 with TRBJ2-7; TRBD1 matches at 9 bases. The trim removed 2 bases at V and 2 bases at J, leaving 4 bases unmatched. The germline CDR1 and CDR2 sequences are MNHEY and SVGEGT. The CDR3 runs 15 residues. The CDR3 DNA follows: TGTGCCAGCAGTTACAGGGACAGGGCGGCCTACGAGCAGTACTTC. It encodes CASSYRDRAAYEQYF.